Listed here are 20 T cell receptor beta chains from one sample, sequenced in a study of regulatory T cells in long-lasting Graves disease. Investigators prepared the TCR beta libraries by applying iRepertoire HTBI primers and Arm-PCR of CDR3 regions. TCRdb called the multiplex PCR reads again in MiXCR, with one record for every CDR3 protein. The data hold some 430,000 distinct CDR3 sequences, with about 22% observed a single time. Time point indicated: persistent/refractory GD, antithyroid drugs over 5 years with positive TRAb. PBMCs were the source of the RNA used for TCR sequencing. Material: peripheral blood mononuclear cells (PBMCs), obtained when the disease was refractory, from a patient treated with antithyroid drugs. The receptors derive from a female donor with Graves disease.

This clonotype showed up just a few times. In nucleotides, the CDR3 is TGTGCCACATTCTCCGAGACAGGGGAGCGGAGGACAGATACGCAGTATTTT. Residues: CATFSETGERRTDTQYF. This sequence joins TRBV2 and TRBJ2-3; 8 bases are a match to TRBD1. Trimming at V came to 10 bases and at J to 3 bases, leaving 18 bases not matched to a gene. The CDR3 consists of 17 residues. CDR1 SNHLY and CDR2 FYNNEI come from the germline V gene.

The V and J genes are TRBV11-3 and TRBJ2-7; D is tentatively TRBD1 or TRBD2 (5 bases each). This CDR3 contains 16 residues. V lost 3 bases and J lost 1, with 16 bases in between. CDR1 is SGHNT, CDR2 YENEEA, per germline. The CDR3 nucleotides are TGTGCCAGCAGCTTCCCCGTCCGGGACGTTTCCTACGAGCAGTACTTC. Residues: CASSFPVRDVSYEQYF.

The chain recombines TRBV11-3 with TRBJ2-5; D is ambiguous. The J call could be wrong; TRBJ2-1 is a better fit for the DNA end. Germline V gene data show CDR1 as SGHNT and CDR2 as YENEEA. CDR3 length: 14 residues. The CDR3 nucleotides read TGTGCCAGCAGCTCCCGGTGGATTATAGATGAGCAGTTCTTC. Protein sequence: CASSSRWIIDEQFF.

V gene TRBV5-4 combines with J gene TRBJ2-4; no reliable D call. Germline V gene lookup returns CDR1 SGHNT and CDR2 YYREEE (reference sequence). The CDR3 length is 13 residues. V was cut by 3 bases and J by 6 bases, with 10 bases left in between. The CDR3 DNA is TGTGCCAGCAGCTCCAACCTCATAAACATTCAGTACTTC. Its protein is CASSSNLINIQYF.

V gene TRBV6-1 combines with J gene TRBJ1-5; 7 bases map to TRBD1. CDR1 is MNHNS and CDR2 is SASEGT in the germline V gene. The CDR3 runs to 17 residues. The ends lost 4 bases at V and 5 bases at J; junction bases unmatched: 14. The CDR3 DNA reads TGTGCCAGCAGTGTAGGGTCGTGGGACAGCGGTTATCAGCCCCAGCATTTT. Residues: CASSVGSWDSGYQPQHF.

This clonotype occurred many times. CDR3 bases: TGTGCCAGCAGTTTAGGGACGGCGAACACCGGGGAGCTGTTTTTT. Its translation is CASSLGTANTGELFF. The rearrangement uses TRBV12-3 or TRBV12-4 and TRBJ2-2; D remains ambiguous. Trimming left V 1 base short and J 0 bases short, with 6 bases between. This CDR3 spans 15 amino acids.

This clonotype appeared many times. This chain joins TRBV6-2 or TRBV6-3 and TRBJ2-5, with 8 bases lining up with TRBD1. After removal of 5 bases from V and 0 bases from J, the junction contained 8 bases not matched to a gene. Per the germline V gene, CDR1 is MNHEY and CDR2 is SVGEGT. The CDR3 runs to 16 residues. CDR3 sequence: CASSTSGGSYQETQYF. The CDR3, as DNA: TGTGCCAGCAGTACTTCAGGGGGCTCGTACCAAGAGACCCAGTACTTC.

This clonotype was counted at least ten times. V gene TRBV28 combines with J gene TRBJ1-5; no firm D call. CDR1 is MDHEN, CDR2 SYDVKM, per germline. The CDR3 is made up of 12 amino acids. V was shortened by 5 bases and J by 7 bases, with 9 bases between the two germline ends. CDR3 amino acids: CASSASIQPQHF. The CDR3 nucleotides are TGTGCCAGCAGTGCGTCGATCCAGCCCCAGCATTTT.

This clonotype was seen many times. The chain has TRBV28 and TRBJ1-5, with D unclear. There are 16 residues in the CDR3. Germline V CDR1 and CDR2: MDHEN, SYDVKM. Between the trimmed V and J ends, which lost 3 bases and 4 bases, there was a span of 16 bases. CDR3 sequence (DNA): TGTGCCAGCAGTTTTTACTCCGGGAGCACAAATCAGCCCCAGCATTTT. As protein: CASSFYSGSTNQPQHF.

This clonotype was recorded at least ten times. The chain recombines TRBV20-1 with TRBJ2-7; no clear D gene. V shed 3 bases and J shed 4 bases, with 16 bases lying between them. CDR3 size: 14 residues. From germline, CDR1 is DFQATT and CDR2 SNEGSKA (reference sequence). CDR3 protein: CSASATLFGYEQYF. CDR3 in DNA: TGCAGTGCTAGTGCGACACTCTTCGGATACGAGCAGTACTTC.

In its sample, this clonotype was seen a few times. A read error may explain this, as a much larger clone is one base away. CDR3 amino acids: CASSDQVAQETQYF. The DNA for the CDR3 is TGCGCCAGCAGTGACCAGGTAGCCCAAGAGACCCAGTACTTC. The V call is TRBV10-1, the J call TRBJ2-5; unclear D gene. From germline, CDR1 is WNHNN and CDR2 SYGVQD (reference sequence). The CDR3 is 14 residues long. The germline V and J ends were trimmed by 3 bases and 1 base, with 9 bases remaining between them.

The table lists this clonotype with a few counts. The chain uses TRBV2 and TRBJ2-1, with D uncertain. CDR1 and CDR2 (germline): SNHLY, FYNNEI. V was clipped by 8 bases and J by 7 bases, with 18 bases between them. CDR3 length equals 14 residues. CDR3: CASPPGPSLNEQFF. The CDR3 nucleotides are TGTGCCAGCCCCCCAGGACCAAGTTTGAATGAGCAGTTCTTC. Full variable domain (outside the CDR3, taken from reference TRBV2 and TRBJ2-1): EPEVTQTPSHQVTQMGQEVILRCVPISNHLYFYWYRQILGQKVEFLVSFYNNEISEKSEIFDDQFSVERPDGSNFTLKIRSTKLEDSAMYFCASPPGPSLNEQFFGPGTRLTVL.

The table lists this clonotype with a few counts. The chain joins TRBV10-3 to TRBJ2-5; D gene unclear. V lost 4 bases and J lost 2, with 17 bases in between. Germline CDR1 is ENHRY and CDR2 is SYGVKD. CDR3 length equals 16 residues. The CDR3 sequence: CAISGAPQAQQETQYF. The CDR3 nucleotides are TGTGCCATCAGTGGGGCGCCGCAGGCCCAACAAGAGACCCAGTACTTC.

This clonotype was observed a handful of times. V usage is TRBV7-9 and J usage is TRBJ1-1; tentatively, D is TRBD1 (5 bases). This CDR3 is 12 amino acids long. The germline gives CDR1 SEHNR, CDR2 FQNEAQ (reference sequence). The CDR3 protein is CAGAGWNTEAFF. The CDR3 region has the DNA TGTGCTGGGGCAGGGTGGAACACTGAAGCTTTCTTT. Drawing the rest from reference TRBV7-9 and TRBJ1-1, the complete variable domain is DTGVSQNPRHKITKRGQNVTFRCDPISEHNRLYWYRQTLGQGPEFLTYFQNEAQLEKSRLLSDRFSAERPKGSFSTLEIQRTEQGDSAMYLCAGAGWNTEAFFGQGTRLTVV.

This clonotype was seen many times. The rearrangement uses TRBV27 and TRBJ2-7; 13 nucleotides agree with TRBD2. The germline V gene has CDR1 MNHEY and CDR2 SMNVEV (reference sequence). The CDR3 spans 18 residues. After removal of 5 bases from V and 4 bases from J, the junction contained 14 bases not matched to a gene. Written as DNA, the CDR3 is TGTGCCAGCAGTCATATCCCCGGGACTAGCGGGAAAAGTTACGAGCAGTACTTC. This sequence encodes CASSHIPGTSGKSYEQYF.

This clonotype has a count of ten or more. The genes are TRBV28 and TRBJ2-7; tentatively, D is TRBD1 (6 bases). Looked up from germline, CDR1 is MDHEN and CDR2 is SYDVKM. The CDR3 is made up of 14 amino acids. Deletions cut 3 bases from V and 6 bases from J, with 15 bases between. CDR3 amino acids: CASSFQGLGGEQYF. The CDR3 nucleotides are TGTGCCAGCAGTTTCCAGGGGCTGGGTGGCGAGCAGTACTTC.

The J gene is TRBJ1-1, the V gene TRBV13; D gene uncertain. In germline, CDR1 is PRHDT, CDR2 FYEKMQ (reference sequence). With 0 bases removed from V and 10 bases from J, the gap between germline ends came to 3 bases. This CDR3 has 10 residues. CDR3 nucleotides: TGTGCCAGCAGCTTAGGGACAGCTTTCTTT. Translated, it gives CASSLGTAFF.

This chain uses TRBV12-3 or TRBV12-4 with TRBJ2-1; D unresolved. V was pared by 6 bases and J by 3 bases, with 9 bases between. This CDR3 region has 13 residues. DNA of the CDR3: TGTGCCAGCAGCTTAACAGTCTACAATGAGCAGTTCTTC. Translation: CASSLTVYNEQFF.

A note on this clonotype: A much larger clone lies one base from this, so it may be a read error. The DNA of the CDR3 is TGTGCCAGCGGCACACGAGGGGTAGGGGGGGAGGAGACCCAGTACTTC. This gives the protein CASGTRGVGGEETQYF. The chain has TRBV6-2 or TRBV6-3 and TRBJ2-5; tentatively, D is TRBD2 (7 bases). V was shortened by 8 bases and J by 5 bases, with 24 bases between the two germline ends. The CDR3 has 16 residues. The germline CDR1 and CDR2 sequences are MNHEY and SVGEGT.

This clonotype occurred many times. The rearrangement joins TRBV7-2 to TRBJ2-7; D is undetermined. The ends were cut back, 5 bases at V and 0 bases at J, with 11 bases in the middle. The CDR3 loop spans 14 amino acids. In germline, CDR1 is SGHTA, CDR2 FQGNSA. This CDR3 reads CASSLNTVSYEQYF. The CDR3 DNA is TGTGCCAGCAGCCTTAACACTGTCTCCTACGAGCAGTACTTC.